The TCR beta chain described here comes from a study of T cell responses to AZD1222 COVID-19 vaccine. Overall study context: Second-dose schedules of about 4 or about 12 weeks were combined. The study, taken as a whole, reports: Nearly half of spike-specific TCRs reportedly go after variant regions that carry no mutations. Among the donors, most were white British and more were female, and clonal diversity was possibly underestimated. Samples come after the peak T cell response, not at day 14.

A word on this clone: The target antigen is unknown.

The protocol was immunoSEQ multiplex PCR, while the TCRdb copy is restricted to in-frame clones and leaves out a portion. Of 130,000 to 150,000 clones in the sample, around 93% were seen once. The CDR3 spans 18 residues. V lost 3 bases and J lost 6; bases outside the gene matches: 12. In germline, CDR1 is SGHRS, CDR2 YFSETQ. This clonotype was sampled from an adult in good health. The sample was peripheral blood, taken on day 0 of AZD1222 vaccination. The chain carries TRBV5-1 and TRBJ2-7, with 16 bases lining up with TRBD2. CDR3 DNA sequence: TGCGCCAGCAGCTCCCCGGGACTAGCGGGAGGGCCTTCCGTCGAGCAGTACTTC. It translates to CASSSPGLAGGPSVEQYF.